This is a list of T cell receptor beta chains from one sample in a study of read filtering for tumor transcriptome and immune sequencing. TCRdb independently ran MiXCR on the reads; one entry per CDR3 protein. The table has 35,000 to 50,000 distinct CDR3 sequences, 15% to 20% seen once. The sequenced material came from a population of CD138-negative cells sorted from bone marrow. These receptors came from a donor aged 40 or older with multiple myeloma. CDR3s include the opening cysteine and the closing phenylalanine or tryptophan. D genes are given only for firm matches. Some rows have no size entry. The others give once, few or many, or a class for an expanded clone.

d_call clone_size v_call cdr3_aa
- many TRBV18 CASSPGAETQYF
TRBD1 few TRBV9 CASSSTNRGDTEAFF
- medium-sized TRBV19 CATRGWDGADEQFF
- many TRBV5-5 CASSKGPQSTNTGELFF
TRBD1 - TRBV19 CASSMTGAGYEQYF
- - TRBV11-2 CVSSSWTETDTQYF
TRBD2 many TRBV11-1 CASSLARLAREQFF
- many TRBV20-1 CSARGVTSQYNEQFF
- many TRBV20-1 CSARAAGDPLTDEQFF
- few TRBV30 CAWSRGRSSYNEQFF
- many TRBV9 CASSVEGATDTQYF
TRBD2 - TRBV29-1 CSVEGGLAGENNEQFF
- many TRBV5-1 CASSPDGISYEQYF
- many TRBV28 CASSRTNRPTYEQYF
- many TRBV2 CASTTLLGYGYTF
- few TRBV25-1 CASLPRENTEAFF
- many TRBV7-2 CASSMWDPGELFF
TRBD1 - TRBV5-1 CAGSIQGASAEKLFF
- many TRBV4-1 CASSRSGFGANVLTF
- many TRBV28 CASSLSQDIRSSPLHF
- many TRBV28 CASSSPDMREQFF
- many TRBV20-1 CSARDWRESGDTQYF
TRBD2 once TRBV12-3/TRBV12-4 CANSLGASGNEQFF
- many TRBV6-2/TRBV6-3 CASTETLNNYGYTF
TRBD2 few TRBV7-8 CASSLLAGVFQETQYF
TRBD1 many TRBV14 CASSQEAMTGAYGYTF
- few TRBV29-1 CSVEIETYEQYF
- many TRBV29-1 CSVEDSEGLSTEAFF
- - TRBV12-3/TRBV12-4 CASTGGPNNNEQFF
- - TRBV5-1 CASSLRRGTDTQYF
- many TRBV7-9 CASSLGSVSSYEQYF
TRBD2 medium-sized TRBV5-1 CASSLTSGFNEQFF
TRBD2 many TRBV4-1 CASSQEGGLAGRETQYF
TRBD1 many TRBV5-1 CASSWTGHEQFF
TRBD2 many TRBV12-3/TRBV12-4 CASSSSGPSSYEQYF
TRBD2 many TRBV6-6 CASSSSLRLAGETQYF
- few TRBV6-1 CASSEGGAHTGELFF